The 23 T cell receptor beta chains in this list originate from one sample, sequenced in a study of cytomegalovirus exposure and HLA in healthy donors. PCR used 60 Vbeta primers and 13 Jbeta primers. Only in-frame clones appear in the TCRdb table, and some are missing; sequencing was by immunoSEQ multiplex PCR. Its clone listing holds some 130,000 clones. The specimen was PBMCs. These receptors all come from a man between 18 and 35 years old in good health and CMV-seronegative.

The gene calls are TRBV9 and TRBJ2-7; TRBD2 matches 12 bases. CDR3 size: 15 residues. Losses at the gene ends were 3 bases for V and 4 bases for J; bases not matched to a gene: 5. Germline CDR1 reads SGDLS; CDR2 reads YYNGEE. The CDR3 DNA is TGTGCCAGCAGCGCTTCTAGCGGGGGGGCTTACGAGCAGTACTTC. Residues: CASSASSGGAYEQYF.

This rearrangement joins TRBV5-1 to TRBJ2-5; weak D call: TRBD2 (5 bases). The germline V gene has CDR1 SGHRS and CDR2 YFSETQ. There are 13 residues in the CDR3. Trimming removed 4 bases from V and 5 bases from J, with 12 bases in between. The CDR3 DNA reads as TGCGCCAGCAGCCCCGGGGTAGGGGAGACCCAGTACTTC. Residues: CASSPGVGETQYF.

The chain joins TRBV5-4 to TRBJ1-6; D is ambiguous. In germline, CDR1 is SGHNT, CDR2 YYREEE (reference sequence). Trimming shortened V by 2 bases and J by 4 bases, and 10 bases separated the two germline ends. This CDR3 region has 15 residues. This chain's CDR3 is CASSFRREYNSPLHF. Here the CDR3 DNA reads TGTGCCAGCAGCTTCCGGAGAGAGTATAATTCACCCCTCCACTTT.

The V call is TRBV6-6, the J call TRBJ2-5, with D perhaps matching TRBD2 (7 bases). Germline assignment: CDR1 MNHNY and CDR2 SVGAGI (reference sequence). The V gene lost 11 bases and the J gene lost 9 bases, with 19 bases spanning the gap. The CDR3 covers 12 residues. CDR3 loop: CASAGEAGAQYF. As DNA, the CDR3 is TGTGCCTCAGCAGGGGAGGCGGGGGCCCAGTACTTC.

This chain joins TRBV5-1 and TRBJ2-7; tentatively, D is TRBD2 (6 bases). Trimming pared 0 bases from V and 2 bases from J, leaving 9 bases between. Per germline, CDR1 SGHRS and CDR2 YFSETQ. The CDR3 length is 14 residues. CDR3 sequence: CASSLEGLAYEQYF. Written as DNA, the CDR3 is TGCGCCAGCAGCTTGGAGGGACTGGCCTACGAGCAGTACTTC.

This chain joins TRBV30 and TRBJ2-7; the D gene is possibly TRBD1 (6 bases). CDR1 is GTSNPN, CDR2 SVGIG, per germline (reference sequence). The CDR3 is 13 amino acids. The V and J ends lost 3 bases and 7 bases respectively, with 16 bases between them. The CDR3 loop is CAWSPDSFKEQYF. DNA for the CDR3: TGTGCCTGGAGCCCGGACAGTTTTAAAGAGCAGTACTTC.

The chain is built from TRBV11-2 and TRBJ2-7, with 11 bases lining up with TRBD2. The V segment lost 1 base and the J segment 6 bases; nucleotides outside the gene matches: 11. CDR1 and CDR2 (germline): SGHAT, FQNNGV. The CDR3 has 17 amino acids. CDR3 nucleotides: TGTGCCAGCAGCTTAGCCATAGCGGGAGGGCCGCAGTTCGAGCAGTACTTC. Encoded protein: CASSLAIAGGPQFEQYF.

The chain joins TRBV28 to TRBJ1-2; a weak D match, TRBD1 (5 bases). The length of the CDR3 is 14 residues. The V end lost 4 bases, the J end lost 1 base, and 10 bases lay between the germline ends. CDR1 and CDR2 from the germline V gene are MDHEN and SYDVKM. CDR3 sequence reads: CASSSGQLNYGYTF. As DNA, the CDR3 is TGTGCCAGCAGTTCCGGACAACTTAACTATGGCTACACCTTC.

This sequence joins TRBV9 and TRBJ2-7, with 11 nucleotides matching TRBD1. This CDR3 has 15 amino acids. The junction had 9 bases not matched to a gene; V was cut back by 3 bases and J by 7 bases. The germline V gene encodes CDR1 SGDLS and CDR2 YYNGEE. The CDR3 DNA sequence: TGTGCCAGCAGCGAGGACAGGGGGCGATGGGAAGAGCAGTACTTC. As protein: CASSEDRGRWEEQYF.

In DNA, the CDR3 is TGTGCCAGTACCCTCCAGGGGGCCGCGGGGCAGCCCCAGCATTTT. Translating gives CASTLQGAAGQPQHF. The chain has TRBV19 and TRBJ1-5; 8 nucleotides line up with TRBD1. The CDR3 is made up of 15 amino acids. The junction had 12 bases not matched to a gene; V was cut back by 7 bases and J by 7 bases. CDR1 and CDR2 (germline): LNHDA, SQIVND (reference sequence).

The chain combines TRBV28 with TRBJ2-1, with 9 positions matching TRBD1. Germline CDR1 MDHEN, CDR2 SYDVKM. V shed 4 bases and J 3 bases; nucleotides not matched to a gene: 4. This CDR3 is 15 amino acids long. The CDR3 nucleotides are TGTGCCAGCAGTTCTGCGACAGGGGGCTACAATGAGCAGTTCTTC. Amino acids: CASSSATGGYNEQFF.

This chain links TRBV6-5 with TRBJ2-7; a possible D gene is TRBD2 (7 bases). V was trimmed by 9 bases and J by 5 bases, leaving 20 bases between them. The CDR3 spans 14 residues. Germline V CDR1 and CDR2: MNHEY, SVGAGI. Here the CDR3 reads CASSLGGHRNEQYF. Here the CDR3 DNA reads TGTGCCAGTTCTCTGGGGGGGCACAGGAACGAGCAGTACTTC.

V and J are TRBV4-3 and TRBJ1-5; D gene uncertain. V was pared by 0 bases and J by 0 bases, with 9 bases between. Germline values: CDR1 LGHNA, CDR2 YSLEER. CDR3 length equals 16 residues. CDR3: CASSQDSAGSNQPQHF. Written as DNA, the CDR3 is TGCGCCAGCAGCCAAGACTCCGCAGGTAGCAATCAGCCCCAGCATTTT.

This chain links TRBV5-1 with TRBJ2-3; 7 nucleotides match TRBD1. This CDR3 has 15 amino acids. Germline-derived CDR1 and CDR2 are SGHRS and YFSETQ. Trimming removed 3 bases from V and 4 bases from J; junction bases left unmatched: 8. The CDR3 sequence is CASSSDDRDADTQYF. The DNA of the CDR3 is TGCGCCAGCAGCTCGGATGACAGGGATGCAGATACGCAGTATTTT.

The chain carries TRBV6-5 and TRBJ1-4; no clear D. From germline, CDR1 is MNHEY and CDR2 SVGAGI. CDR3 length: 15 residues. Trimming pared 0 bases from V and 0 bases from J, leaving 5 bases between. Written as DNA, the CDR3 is TGTGCCAGCAGTTACTCGCGAGCAACTAATGAAAAACTGTTTTTT. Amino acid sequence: CASSYSRATNEKLFF.

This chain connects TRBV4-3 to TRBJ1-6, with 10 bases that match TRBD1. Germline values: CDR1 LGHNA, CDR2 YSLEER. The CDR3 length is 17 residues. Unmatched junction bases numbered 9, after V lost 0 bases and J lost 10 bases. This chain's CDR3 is CASSQDMTGGLISPLHF. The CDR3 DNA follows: TGCGCCAGCAGCCAAGATATGACAGGGGGCTTAATCTCACCCCTCCACTTT.

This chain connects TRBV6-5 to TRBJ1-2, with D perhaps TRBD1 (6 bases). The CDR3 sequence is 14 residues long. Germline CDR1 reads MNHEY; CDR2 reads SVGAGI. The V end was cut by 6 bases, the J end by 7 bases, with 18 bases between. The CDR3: CASRLPGFRGGYTF. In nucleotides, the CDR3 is TGTGCCAGCAGGTTACCGGGTTTCAGGGGTGGCTACACCTTC.

The chain's CDR3 is CASSSGQLTNYGYTF. CDR3 in DNA: TGTGCCAGCAGTTCGGGACAGCTGACTAACTATGGCTACACCTTC. The chain has TRBV27 and TRBJ1-2, with 7 nucleotides matching TRBD1. Germline CDR1 and CDR2: MNHEY and SMNVEV (reference sequence). The CDR3 is made up of 15 amino acids. With V trimmed by 4 bases and J by 0 bases, 5 bases remained unmatched.

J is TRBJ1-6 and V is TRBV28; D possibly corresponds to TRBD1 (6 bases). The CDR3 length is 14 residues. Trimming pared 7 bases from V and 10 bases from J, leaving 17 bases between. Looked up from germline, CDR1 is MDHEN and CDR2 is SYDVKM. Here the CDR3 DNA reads TGTGCCAGCACCTGGGGGGGCGGAGGGTCACCCCTCCACTTT. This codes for CASTWGGGGSPLHF. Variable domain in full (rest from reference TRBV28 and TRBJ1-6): DVKVTQSSRYLVKRTGEKVFLECVQDMDHENMFWYRQDPGLGLRLIYFSYDVKMKEKGDIPEGYSVSREKKERFSLILESASTNQTSMYLCASTWGGGGSPLHFGNGTRLTVT.

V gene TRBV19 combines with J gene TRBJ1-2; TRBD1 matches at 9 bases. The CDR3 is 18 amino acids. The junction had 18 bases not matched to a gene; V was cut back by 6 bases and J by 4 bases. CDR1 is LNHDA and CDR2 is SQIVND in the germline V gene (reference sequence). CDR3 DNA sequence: TGTGCCAGTAGCAGACCGGGACAGGGAGTGCGGGATAGCTATGGCTACACCTTC. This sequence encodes CASSRPGQGVRDSYGYTF.

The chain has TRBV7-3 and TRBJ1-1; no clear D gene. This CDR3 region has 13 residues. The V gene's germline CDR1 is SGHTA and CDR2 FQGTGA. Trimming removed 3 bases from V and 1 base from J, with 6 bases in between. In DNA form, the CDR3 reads TGTGCCAGCAGCTTTTCCCGGAACACTGAAGCTTTCTTT. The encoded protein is CASSFSRNTEAFF.

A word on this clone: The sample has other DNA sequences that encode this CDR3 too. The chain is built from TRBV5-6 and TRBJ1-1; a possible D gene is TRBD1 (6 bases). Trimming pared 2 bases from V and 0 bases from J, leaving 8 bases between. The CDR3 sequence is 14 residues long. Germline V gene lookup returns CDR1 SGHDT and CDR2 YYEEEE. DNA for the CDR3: TGTGCCAGCAGCTTACAGGGCGTGAACACTGAAGCTTTCTTT. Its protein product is CASSLQGVNTEAFF.

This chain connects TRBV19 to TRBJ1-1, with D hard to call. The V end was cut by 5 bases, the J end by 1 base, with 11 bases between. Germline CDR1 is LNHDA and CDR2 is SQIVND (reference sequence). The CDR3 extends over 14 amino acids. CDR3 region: CASSALTGNTEAFF. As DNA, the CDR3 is TGTGCCAGTAGTGCCCTGACGGGGAACACTGAAGCTTTCTTT.